These 23 T cell receptor beta chains share one sample of origin, sequenced in a study of shared clonotypes between healthy human individuals. Naive CD8 cells comprised CD45RO-negative, CCR7-positively selected cells, excluding terminally differentiated effector memory CD45RA+ cells. Only in-frame clones appear in the TCRdb table, and some are missing; sequencing was by immunoSEQ multiplex PCR. The table lists approximately 2,200,000 clones, 85% to 95% of them singletons. Sequenced sample: naive CD8+ T cells from PBMCs. All receptors derive from a man aged 18 to 29 in good health. Some clones in this sample may be carry-over from other donors' samples.

This clone is a singleton in its sample. The chain joins TRBV7-3 to TRBJ1-1; D gene unclear. Trimming removed 4 bases at V and 5 bases at J, with 14 bases between. The CDR3 totals 14 residues. Germline lookup yields CDR1 SGHTA and CDR2 FQGTGA. The CDR3 sequence is CASSSWTRETEAFF. CDR3 sequence (DNA): TGTGCCAGCAGCTCCTGGACCCGGGAGACTGAAGCTTTCTTT.

This rearrangement joins TRBV27 to TRBJ2-2; no firm D call. Germline V gene sequence: CDR1 MNHEY, CDR2 SMNVEV (reference sequence). The CDR3 sequence is 14 residues long. V was cut by 0 bases and J by 7 bases, with 9 bases left in between. The CDR3 sequence is CASSLSEVGGELFF. The DNA of the CDR3 is TGTGCCAGCAGTTTATCGGAAGTAGGCGGGGAGCTGTTTTTT.

This rearrangement joins TRBV7-9 to TRBJ2-1, with 14 positions matching TRBD2. Germline CDR1 and CDR2: SEHNR and FQNEAQ (reference sequence). The V gene end was trimmed by 5 bases and the J gene end by 0 bases; junction bases not matched to a gene: 9. The CDR3 spans 19 residues. The CDR3, as DNA: TGTGCCAGCAGCCCCCCGGGACTAGCGGGAGAGGGCTCCTACAATGAGCAGTTCTTC. Amino acids: CASSPPGLAGEGSYNEQFF.

This clone came up once. Other DNA sequences in the same sample also yield this CDR3. This chain connects TRBV27 to TRBJ1-2; tentative D call: TRBD1 (6 bases). This CDR3 is 14 amino acids long. The germline CDR1 and CDR2 sequences are MNHEY and SMNVEV (reference sequence). The V gene lost 6 bases and the J gene lost 2 bases, with 13 bases spanning the gap. For the CDR3, the DNA is TGTGCCAGCAGCCGGACGGGGGCGAACTATGGCTACACCTTC. This encodes CASSRTGANYGYTF.

The chain links TRBV27 to TRBJ2-7, with 12 positions matching TRBD2. CDR1 is MNHEY and CDR2 is SMNVEV in the germline V gene (reference sequence). With V trimmed by 6 bases and J by 6 bases, 9 bases remained unmatched. The CDR3 has 15 amino acids. CDR3: CASSLGTSGSVEQYF. The DNA of the CDR3 is TGTGCCAGCAGCCTCGGGACTAGCGGGTCGGTCGAGCAGTACTTC.

This chain connects TRBV7-9 to TRBJ2-1; TRBD2 aligns across 12 bases. The J segment lost 8 bases and the V segment lost 1 base, leaving 3 bases of the junction unmatched. The length of the CDR3 is 15 residues. CDR1 SEHNR and CDR2 FQNEAQ come from the germline V gene (reference sequence). CDR3 sequence (DNA): TGTGCCAGCAGCTTAGGACTAGCGGGAGCCGATGAGCAGTTCTTC. Residues: CASSLGLAGADEQFF.

Points on this clone: This same CDR3 is encoded by further DNA sequences in the sample. V is TRBV28 and J is TRBJ2-1; 7 nucleotides align to TRBD2. CDR3 size: 15 residues. Germline CDR1 is MDHEN and CDR2 is SYDVKM. The V gene end was trimmed by 6 bases and the J gene end by 0 bases; junction bases not matched to a gene: 5. CDR3 sequence reads: CASSLGGSSYNEQFF. CDR3 coding DNA: TGTGCCAGCAGCCTGGGGGGGAGCTCCTACAATGAGCAGTTCTTC.

This chain joins TRBV21-1 and TRBJ2-1; TRBD1, the D gene given by the table, was not confirmed from the DNA. TRBV21-1 is classified as a pseudogene. This CDR3 spans 16 amino acids. In DNA form, the CDR3 reads TGTGCCAGCAGCCAAAGACCGGGACAGGGGGCGAATGAGCAGTTCTTC. Translated: CASSQRPGQGANEQFF.

Comments on this clone: The same CDR3 can be traced to other DNA sequences in this sample. This chain links TRBV5-5 with TRBJ1-1, with unresolved D. Germline V gives CDR1 SGHKS, CDR2 YYEKEE (reference sequence). CDR3 length: 13 residues. V lost 1 base and J lost 2, with 6 bases in between. The CDR3 bases are TGTGCCAGCAGCTTGTGGGGAAACACTGAAGCTTTCTTT. Translation: CASSLWGNTEAFF.

This rearrangement joins TRBV5-1 to TRBJ2-1; D uncertain. This CDR3 region has 14 residues. V gave up 4 bases and J gave up 4 bases, with 12 bases separating them. Looked up from germline, CDR1 is SGHRS and CDR2 is YFSETQ. As DNA, the CDR3 is TGCGCCAGCAGCACACATACCGGATACAATGAGCAGTTCTTC. Residues: CASSTHTGYNEQFF.

This chain joins TRBV6-1 and TRBJ1-1; 9 nucleotides match TRBD1. Losses at the gene ends were 6 bases for V and 0 bases for J; bases not matched to a gene: 2. This CDR3 is built from 14 residues. CDR1 and CDR2 (germline): MNHNS, SASEGT. The CDR3 DNA follows: TGTGCCAGCAGCTACAGGGGGCTGAACACTGAAGCTTTCTTT. This translates into CASSYRGLNTEAFF.

With regard to this clone: Since a much larger clone is just one base distant, this may be a read error. This sequence joins TRBV19 and TRBJ2-1; perhaps D is TRBD1 or TRBD2 (5 bases each). The CDR3 contains 12 residues. Germline CDR1 reads LNHDA; CDR2 reads SQIVND (reference sequence). V lost 6 bases to trimming and J lost 5 bases, with 8 bases between them. The CDR3 loop reads CASRRDHNEQFF. In DNA, the CDR3 is TGTGCCAGTAGGAGGGACCACAATGAGCAGTTCTTC.

The chain carries TRBV7-9 and TRBJ2-2, with D possibly being TRBD2 (5 bases). Germline assignment: CDR1 SEHNR and CDR2 FQNEAQ (reference sequence). CDR3 size: 15 residues. With 7 bases removed from V and 6 bases from J, the gap between germline ends came to 18 bases. CDR3 in amino acids: CASTTPGIPAGELFF. DNA of the CDR3: TGTGCCAGCACCACACCGGGAATCCCTGCCGGGGAGCTGTTTTTT.

The J gene is TRBJ2-4, the V gene TRBV13, with 10 bases aligning to TRBD1. The CDR3 totals 16 residues. The germline CDR1 and CDR2 sequences are PRHDT and FYEKMQ (reference sequence). The ends lost 6 bases at V and 1 base at J; junction bases unmatched: 6. The CDR3: CASSEGQGMAKNIQYF. For the CDR3, the DNA is TGTGCCAGCAGTGAGGGACAGGGGATGGCCAAAAACATTCAGTACTTC. The whole variable domain, remainder taken from reference TRBV13 and TRBJ2-4, is AAGVIQSPRHLIKEKRETATLKCYPIPRHDTVYWYQQGPGQDPQFLISFYEKMQSDKGSIPDRFSAQQFSDYHSELNMSSLELGDSALYFCASSEGQGMAKNIQYFGAGTRLSVL.

This clone was found once. This chain links TRBV6-6 with TRBJ2-5; 12 nucleotides align to TRBD2. CDR3 length: 16 amino acids. The germline CDR1 and CDR2 sequences are MNHNY and SVGAGI (reference sequence). The V segment lost 7 bases and the J segment 2 bases; nucleotides outside the gene matches: 8. This CDR3 is CASISRGTSGQETQYF. Here the CDR3 DNA reads TGTGCCAGCATTTCGCGAGGGACTAGCGGGCAAGAGACCCAGTACTTC.

The chain employs TRBV7-9 and TRBJ2-1; 9 positions match TRBD2. CDR1 and CDR2 from the germline V gene are SEHNR and FQNEAQ (reference sequence). The CDR3 is 16 residues long. Trimming removed 4 bases from V and 8 bases from J; junction bases left unmatched: 12. The CDR3 nucleotides are TGTGCCAGCAGCTCTACCCGGCTAGCGGGATTATATGAGCAGTTCTTC. This translates into CASSSTRLAGLYEQFF.

The chain couples TRBV19 to TRBJ1-1; D uncertain. The CDR3 contains 11 residues. V dropped 11 bases and J dropped 4 bases, with 11 bases sitting between them. CDR1 is LNHDA, CDR2 SQIVND, per germline (reference sequence). The chain's CDR3 is CAGRRGTEAFF. In nucleotides, the CDR3 is TGTGCCGGACGCCGGGGCACTGAAGCTTTCTTT.

J is TRBJ2-3 and V is TRBV9; perhaps D is TRBD1 or TRBD2 (5 bases each). This CDR3 is built from 15 residues. Germline CDR1 and CDR2: SGDLS and YYNGEE. V was trimmed by 5 bases and J by 2 bases, leaving 15 bases between them. CDR3 sequence (DNA): TGTGCCAGCAGTTTCTCCGGGACGGCCACAGATACGCAGTATTTT. Amino acid sequence: CASSFSGTATDTQYF. The variable domain in full, completed from reference TRBV9 and TRBJ2-3, reads DSGVTQTPKHLITATGQRVTLRCSPRSGDLSVYWYQQSLDQGLQFLIQYYNGEERAKGNILERFSAQQFPDLHSELNLSSLELGDSALYFCASSFSGTATDTQYFGPGTRLTVL.

The chain is built from TRBV30 and TRBJ2-3; 9 bases agree with TRBD1. Germline assignment: CDR1 GTSNPN and CDR2 SVGIG (reference sequence). The length of the CDR3 is 17 residues. Unmatched junction bases numbered 15, after V lost 8 bases and J lost 0 bases. As DNA, the CDR3 is TGTGCCCCGAAGGGACAGGGCCACGAAACAAGCACAGATACGCAGTATTTT. This sequence encodes CAPKGQGHETSTDTQYF.

V gene TRBV27 combines with J gene TRBJ2-7, with 8 bases aligning to TRBD1. With V trimmed by 8 bases and J by 3 bases, 6 bases remained unmatched. This CDR3 is 13 amino acids long. Germline CDR1 and CDR2: MNHEY and SMNVEV (reference sequence). CDR3 sequence: CASGEDRGYEQYF. The CDR3 DNA sequence: TGTGCCAGCGGGGAAGACAGGGGCTACGAGCAGTACTTC.

The gene calls are TRBV6-5 and TRBJ1-2; no clear D. Germline V CDR1 and CDR2: MNHEY, SVGAGI. The V gene lost 5 bases and the J gene lost 5 bases, with 18 bases spanning the gap. This CDR3 has 15 amino acids. As DNA, the CDR3 is TGTGCCAGCAGTCCCAGCGAGCCGAATCCATATGGCTACACCTTC. It specifies CASSPSEPNPYGYTF.

This sequence joins TRBV4-3 and TRBJ2-7; TRBD1 matches at 9 bases. This CDR3 comprises 14 residues. Germline V gene data show CDR1 as LGHNA and CDR2 as YSLEER. The junction had 1 base not matched to a gene; V was cut back by 2 bases and J by 2 bases. The CDR3 coding sequence is TGCGCCAGCAGCCAAAGGGACAGGGCCTACGAGCAGTACTTC. Its translation is CASSQRDRAYEQYF.

The chain links TRBV28 to TRBJ2-3; D is unclear. Germline CDR1 is MDHEN and CDR2 is SYDVKM. V lost 3 bases and J lost 0, with 10 bases in between. The CDR3 covers 15 residues. The DNA for the CDR3 is TGTGCCAGCAGTTTTTCGCGCAGTAGCACAGATACGCAGTATTTT. Translated: CASSFSRSSTDTQYF.